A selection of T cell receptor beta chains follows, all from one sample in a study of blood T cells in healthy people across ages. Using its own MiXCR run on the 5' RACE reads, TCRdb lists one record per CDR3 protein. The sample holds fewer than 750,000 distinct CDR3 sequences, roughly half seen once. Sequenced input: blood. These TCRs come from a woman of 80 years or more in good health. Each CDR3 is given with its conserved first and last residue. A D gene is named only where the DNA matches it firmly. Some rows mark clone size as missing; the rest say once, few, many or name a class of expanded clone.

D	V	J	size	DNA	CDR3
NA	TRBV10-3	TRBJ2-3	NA	TGTGCCATCAGTGTGACAGCTAGCACAGATACGCAGTATTTT	CAISVTASTDTQYF
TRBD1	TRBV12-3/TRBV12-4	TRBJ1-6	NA	TGTGCCAGCAGTTTGAACAGGGGAAATTCACCCCTCCACTTT	CASSLNRGNSPLHF
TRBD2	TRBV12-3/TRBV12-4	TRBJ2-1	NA	TGTGCCAGCAGTTTAGATCCCGGGACTAGCAATGAGCAGTTCTTC	CASSLDPGTSNEQFF
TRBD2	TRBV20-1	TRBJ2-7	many	TGCAGTGCTAGGCCGGGAGGGGGGAACGAGCAGTACTTC	CSARPGGGNEQYF
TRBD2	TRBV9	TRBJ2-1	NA	TGTGCCAGCAGCGGGAGAACCGGGACTAGCGGAAATGAGCAGTTCTTC	CASSGRTGTSGNEQFF
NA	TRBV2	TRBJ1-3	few	TGTGCCAGCCTCAGAGACTCTGGAAACACCATATATTTT	CASLRDSGNTIYF
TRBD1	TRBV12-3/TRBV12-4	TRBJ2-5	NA	TGTGCCAGCCGGGACAGGGGGCAAAATGAGCAGTACTTC	CASRDRGQNEQYF
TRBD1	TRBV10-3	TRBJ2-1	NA	TGTGCCATCAGGGGGACAGGGGACAATGAGCAGTTCTTC	CAIRGTGDNEQFF
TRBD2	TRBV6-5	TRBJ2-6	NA	TGTGCCAGCAGTTATCACTTTAGCGGGGCCGAAATCTCTGGGGCCAACGTCCTGACTTTC	CASSYHFSGAEISGANVLTF
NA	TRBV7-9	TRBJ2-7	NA	TGTGCCAGCAGCATGCTGGACGGCTACGAGCAGTACTTC	CASSMLDGYEQYF
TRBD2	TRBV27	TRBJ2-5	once	TGTGCCAGCAGTTTATCGCCTAGCGGGGTCCAAGAGACCCAGTACTTC	CASSLSPSGVQETQYF
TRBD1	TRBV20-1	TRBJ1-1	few	TGCAGTGCCCCCAACAGGGGGACTGAAGCTTTCTTT	CSAPNRGTEAFF
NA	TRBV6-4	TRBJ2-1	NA	TGTGCCAGCAGTGAGTCCGGGCCCCACCCCGTGTTCTTC	CASSESGPHPVFF
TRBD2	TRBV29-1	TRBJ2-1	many	TGCAGCGGGTCCCTCCGGGAGGGCAATGAGCAGTTCTTC	CSGSLREGNEQFF
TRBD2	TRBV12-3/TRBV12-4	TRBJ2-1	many	TGTGCCAGCAGCCAACTAGCGGGATTAGGTGAGCAGTTCTTC	CASSQLAGLGEQFF
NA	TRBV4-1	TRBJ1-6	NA	TGCGCCAGCAGCCAGGCGGAGGGGGACAATTCACCCCTCCACTTT	CASSQAEGDNSPLHF
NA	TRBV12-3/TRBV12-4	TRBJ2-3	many	TGTGCCAGCAGCATCGGGGGTACAGATACGCAGTATTTT	CASSIGGTDTQYF
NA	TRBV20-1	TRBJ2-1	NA	TGCAGTGCTGCCGACGTTGTCGAGAGCTCCTACAATGAGCAGTTCTTC	CSAADVVESSYNEQFF
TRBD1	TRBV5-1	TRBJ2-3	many	TGCGCCAGCAGTTACCGGGACAGAGATTTTGATACGCAGTATTTT	CASSYRDRDFDTQYF
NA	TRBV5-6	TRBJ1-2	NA	TGTGCCAGCAGCCCCGGCGGGGGTCCCTATGGCTACACCTTC	CASSPGGGPYGYTF
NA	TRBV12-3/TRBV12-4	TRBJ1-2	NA	TGTGCCAGCAGGGGTTCTGGCTACACCTTC	CASRGSGYTF
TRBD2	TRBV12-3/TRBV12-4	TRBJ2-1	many	TGTGCCAGCAGCCCGGGACTACCTGGGAATGAGCAGTTCTTC	CASSPGLPGNEQFF
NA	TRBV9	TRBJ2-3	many	TGTGCCAGCAGCGTAGCTCCCCACAACACAGATACGCAGTATTTT	CASSVAPHNTDTQYF
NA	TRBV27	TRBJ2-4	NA	TGTGCCAGCAGTTTAGCGGGCCGGACAGAGGAGCAGTACTTC	CASSLAGRTEEQYF